This is a list of T cell receptor beta chains from one sample in a study of T cells in Graves' hyperthyroidism and ophthalmopathy. Using its own MiXCR run on the multiplex PCR reads, TCRdb lists one record per CDR3 protein. The sample shows approximately 600,000 distinct CDR3 sequences, roughly 14% of them seen only once. Sequenced material: blood. The source of these receptors is a middle-aged woman with Graves' ophthalmopathy. Both conserved end residues are part of each CDR3. D genes are given only for firm matches. Size is omitted from some rows. Given values are once, few, many or a class for expanded clones.

D,size,length,V,J,DNA,CDR3
-,-,14,TRBV19,TRBJ1-2,TGTGCCAGTAGTATAGTGGGACGGCACTATGGCTACACCTTC,CASSIVGRHYGYTF
-,many,14,TRBV2,TRBJ2-4,TGTGCCAGCAAAGAGGGGGGGGCCAAAAACATTCAGTACTTC,CASKEGGAKNIQYF
TRBD2,many,14,TRBV7-9,TRBJ2-7,TGTGCCAGCAGGCCCCTAGCGGGAGGGCACGAGCAGTACTTC,CASRPLAGGHEQYF
TRBD1,few,14,TRBV6-1,TRBJ2-7,TGTGCCAGCAGACGCACAGGGGCTTCCTACGAGCAGTACTTC,CASRRTGASYEQYF
-,few,15,TRBV3-1,TRBJ1-3,TGTGCCAGCAGCCAAGATAGGGGCAGGGGAAACACCATATATTTT,CASSQDRGRGNTIYF
-,many,14,TRBV2,TRBJ2-5,TGTGCCAACCAGGATGGGAGGGGGCAAGAGACCCAGTACTTC,CANQDGRGQETQYF
-,few,13,TRBV30,TRBJ1-2,TGTGCCTGGAGTGTGGGACGGATGTATGGCTACACCTTC,CAWSVGRMYGYTF
-,-,16,TRBV6-5,TRBJ1-1,TGTGCCAGCAGTTACTCTGGGGCCGGGAGAAACACTGAAGCTTTCTTT,CASSYSGAGRNTEAFF
-,many,13,TRBV27,TRBJ2-5,TGTGCCAGCAGATCTTATCCATTGGAGACCCAGTACTTC,CASRSYPLETQYF
-,many,13,TRBV5-1,TRBJ2-2,TGCGCCAGCAGCTTACAGGGCACCGGGGAGCTGTTATTT,CASSLQGTGELLF
-,few,14,TRBV15,TRBJ1-2,TGTGCCACCAGCAGAGGGCAGGTGACCTATGGCTACACCTTC,CATSRGQVTYGYTF
TRBD1,many,15,TRBV28,TRBJ2-5,TGTGCCAGCAGTCTCCCCCGGGACAGGATTGAGACCCAGTACTTC,CASSLPRDRIETQYF
TRBD2,many,14,TRBV12-3/TRBV12-4,TRBJ2-2,TGTGCCAGCAGTTTCACTAGCGGCACCGGGGAGCTGTTTTTT,CASSFTSGTGELFF
-,many,11,TRBV28,TRBJ1-5,TGTGCCACCCAGCCCAATCAGCCCCAGCATTTT,CATQPNQPQHF
-,many,13,TRBV30,TRBJ1-1,TGTGCCTGGAGCTATAGTAGGGACACTGAAGCTTTCTTT,CAWSYSRDTEAFF
TRBD2,few,16,TRBV14,TRBJ2-7,TGTGCCAGCAGCCGCGGAACCCGCGGGAGGGTGTCCGAGCAGTACTTC,CASSRGTRGRVSEQYF
TRBD1,many,15,TRBV11-2,TRBJ2-7,TGTGCCAGCAGCCGTATACAGGGGCCCTCCTACGAGCAGTACTTC,CASSRIQGPSYEQYF
-,many,16,TRBV12-3/TRBV12-4,TRBJ1-2,TGTGCCAGCAGCCGGCGGGGAGGCAGCGGAGTCGATGGCTACACCTTC,CASSRRGGSGVDGYTF
TRBD2,few,13,TRBV20-1,TRBJ2-7,TGCAGTGCGTCGGGACTAGCGCTATACGAGCAGTACTTC,CSASGLALYEQYF
-,many,15,TRBV12-3/TRBV12-4,TRBJ2-2,TGTGCCAGCAGTTTATTCCTGAGGGGCTCGGGGGAGCTGTTTTTT,CASSLFLRGSGELFF
-,many,13,TRBV30,TRBJ1-5,TGTGCCTGGAGTGGAGATAGTAATCAGCCCCAGCATTTT,CAWSGDSNQPQHF
-,many,15,TRBV19,TRBJ2-7,TGTGCCAGTAGTATAGAGGACTTCCCATACTACGAGCAGTACTTC,CASSIEDFPYYEQYF
-,many,15,TRBV6-2/TRBV6-3,TRBJ1-1,TGTGCCAGCAGCCCCAAGGGGGTCCCGAACACTGAAGCTTTCTTT,CASSPKGVPNTEAFF
-,many,15,TRBV30,TRBJ2-5,TGTGCCTGGAGTAATGGGGCTATTCAGGCGGAGACCCAGTACTTC,CAWSNGAIQAETQYF
TRBD1,many,13,TRBV28,TRBJ1-6,TGTGCCAGCATGGGACAGTTAGGGTCACCCCTCCACTTT,CASMGQLGSPLHF
TRBD1,-,16,TRBV15,TRBJ2-2,TGTGCCACCAGCGTGCGAAGAACACAGGGGACCGGGGAGCTGTTTTTT,CATSVRRTQGTGELFF
-,many,13,TRBV6-2/TRBV6-3,TRBJ1-5,TGTGCCAGCAGTTACTCTAACGTACAGCCCCAGCATTTT,CASSYSNVQPQHF
-,-,15,TRBV5-1,TRBJ1-5,TGCGCCAGCAGCTTGAATGGGGAGGTAAATCAGCCCCAGCATTTT,CASSLNGEVNQPQHF
-,many,12,TRBV28,TRBJ1-5,TGTGCCAGCAACCAAAGCAATCAGCCCCAGCATTTT,CASNQSNQPQHF
-,many,13,TRBV10-3,TRBJ1-1,TGTGCCATCAGTGATGGCAGGGGCACTGAAGCTTTCTTT,CAISDGRGTEAFF
TRBD1,-,16,TRBV27,TRBJ1-2,TGTGCCAGCAGTCCGATTCAGGGGGAAGCTAACTATGGCTACACCTTC,CASSPIQGEANYGYTF
-,-,13,TRBV30,TRBJ2-7,TGTGCCTGGAGTGTACTGGCGATCAACGAGCAGTACTTC,CAWSVLAINEQYF
TRBD2,many,13,TRBV2,TRBJ2-1,TGTGCCACCGGGACTAGCGGGAGTGGTGAGCAGTTCTTC,CATGTSGSGEQFF
TRBD2,many,12,TRBV14,TRBJ2-7,TGTGCCAGCCGGAGGGCGGGAGACGAGCAGTACTTC,CASRRAGDEQYF
-,many,14,TRBV19,TRBJ2-2,TGTGCCAGTAGTATCGGCCTTGGCACCGGGGAGCTGTTTTTT,CASSIGLGTGELFF
-,-,16,TRBV12-3/TRBV12-4,TRBJ2-7,TGTGCCAGCAGTGCCGGACTGCCCACGATTAATTACGAGCAGTACTTC,CASSAGLPTINYEQYF
-,-,16,TRBV14,TRBJ2-7,TGTGCCAGCAGCCAGGGGGGACCCCGGAGTGGCTACGAGCAGTACTTC,CASSQGGPRSGYEQYF